The 9 T cell receptor beta chains given below trace back to one sample, sequenced in a study of T cell responses to AZD1222 COVID-19 vaccine. Using immunoSEQ multiplex PCR, the repertoire was profiled, and TCRdb retains in-frame clones only, with some absent. The sample lists over 55,000 clones, roughly 89% seen once, with around 7.5% in the top ten. This material consisted of peripheral blood, taken on day 0 of AZD1222 vaccination. Receptors originate from an adult in good health.

The rearrangement joins TRBV6-5 to TRBJ2-1; 12 bases map to TRBD2. The CDR3 is 15 residues long. Losses at the gene ends were 6 bases for V and 7 bases for J; bases not matched to a gene: 7. Germline lookup yields CDR1 MNHEY and CDR2 SVGAGI. For the CDR3, the DNA is TGTGCCAGCAGAGGCAGACTAGCGGGGGTAAATGAGCAGTTCTTC. Residues: CASRGRLAGVNEQFF.

This clone was observed once. This sequence joins TRBV6-2 or TRBV6-3 and TRBJ1-5; tentatively, D is TRBD1 (6 bases). This CDR3 spans 15 amino acids. The germline gives CDR1 MNHEY, CDR2 SVGEGT. Trimming left V 2 bases short and J 1 base short, with 9 bases between. In nucleotides, the CDR3 is TGTGCCAGCAGTTACCTAGACAGGAGCAATCAGCCCCAGCATTTT. Its protein is CASSYLDRSNQPQHF.

The rearrangement uses TRBV18 and TRBJ2-4; TRBD1 agrees at 7 bases. V dropped 0 bases and J dropped 0; count of bases not matched to a gene: 14. The CDR3 has 20 amino acids. Germline CDR1 reads KGHSH; CDR2 reads LQKENI. The CDR3 DNA follows: TGTGCCAGCTCACCACCTAGGGACAGCGGATTAGGTCTAGCCAAAAACATTCAGTACTTC. It encodes CASSPPRDSGLGLAKNIQYF.

The chain joins TRBV15 to TRBJ2-7; TRBD1 matches at 12 bases. CDR1 and CDR2 from the germline V gene are LNHNV and YYDKDF (reference sequence). The CDR3 has 15 residues. J was trimmed by 2 bases and V by 8 bases; bases with no gene match: 7. DNA of the CDR3: TGTGCCACCGGGTGGGGACAGGGGGCCACCTACGAGCAGTACTTC. Translating gives CATGWGQGATYEQYF. The whole variable domain, remainder taken from reference TRBV15 and TRBJ2-7, is DAMVIQNPRYQVTQFGKPVTLSCSQTLNHNVMYWYQQKSSQAPKLLFHYYDKDFNNEADTPDNFQSRRPNTSFCFLDIRSPGLGDTAMYLCATGWGQGATYEQYFGPGTRLTVT.

The chain couples TRBV2 to TRBJ2-7, with TRBD1 matching 8 bases. CDR1 and CDR2 from the germline V gene are SNHLY and FYNNEI. The ends lost 6 bases at V and 3 bases at J; junction bases unmatched: 13. This CDR3 contains 16 residues. The CDR3 coding sequence is TGTGCCAGCAGCCCCCAGGGCGCAGGGGGCGACTACGAGCAGTACTTC. Protein sequence: CASSPQGAGGDYEQYF.

The genes are TRBV5-1 and TRBJ1-6, with 8 positions matching TRBD1. The CDR3 totals 13 residues. CDR1 and CDR2 (germline): SGHRS, YFSETQ. Unmatched junction bases numbered 5, after V lost 7 bases and J lost 8 bases. The CDR3 here is CASAQGGDSPLHF. The CDR3 nucleotides read TGCGCCAGCGCACAGGGGGGCGATTCACCCCTCCACTTT.

The chain is built from TRBV7-8 and TRBJ2-1; 13 bases line up with TRBD2. Unmatched junction bases numbered 7, after V lost 5 bases and J lost 3 bases. Germline V lookup: CDR1 SGHVS, CDR2 FQNEAQ. This CDR3 spans 17 amino acids. This chain's CDR3 is CASSLRTSGGLYNEQFF. Here the CDR3 DNA reads TGTGCCAGCAGCCTCCGGACTAGCGGGGGCCTCTACAATGAGCAGTTCTTC.

The chain uses TRBV27 and TRBJ2-7; D ambiguous. Trimming took 4 bases from V and 3 from J, leaving 7 bases between them. Germline CDR1 MNHEY, CDR2 SMNVEV (reference sequence). This CDR3 comprises 12 residues. The CDR3 region is CASSSPYYEQYF. Written as DNA, the CDR3 is TGTGCCAGCAGTTCCCCGTACTACGAGCAGTACTTC.

The gene calls are TRBV15 and TRBJ2-7, with no clear D. V was shortened by 5 bases and J by 0 bases, with 5 bases between the two germline ends. Germline V gene lookup returns CDR1 LNHNV and CDR2 YYDKDF (reference sequence). The CDR3 totals 12 residues. The CDR3, as DNA: TGTGCCACCAGCGGGTCCTCCTACGAGCAGTACTTC. It encodes CATSGSSYEQYF.